Listed below are T cell receptor beta chains from one sample, sequenced in a study of cytomegalovirus exposure and HLA in healthy donors. Only in-frame clones appear in the TCRdb table, and some are missing; sequencing was by immunoSEQ multiplex PCR. The table shows approximately 220,000 clones, with roughly 82% occurring only once. Input material: PBMCs. These receptors all come from a man aged 40-49 years in good health and CMV-seropositive. Each CDR3 is given without its conserved first and last residue.

j_call v_call cdr3_aa
TRBJ2-1 TRBV27 ASSHDGGRAYVEQF
TRBJ2-6 TRBV5-1 ASSFSSGANVLT
TRBJ2-7 TRBV6-6 AVLTEAYEQY
TRBJ2-5 TRBV19 ASSTTDRGPSETQY
TRBJ1-1 TRBV6-5 ASSLDRGWTEAF
TRBJ1-4 TRBV2 ASSWDRGREKLF
TRBJ1-2 TRBV4-2 ASSQDAQGDGYT
TRBJ2-6 TRBV5-1 ASQPTPAGSSGANVLT
TRBJ1-3 TRBV7-8 ASRLGFEPGNTIY
TRBJ2-5 TRBV6-4 ASSERTGGLETQY
TRBJ1-3 TRBV9 ASSVGGGNTIY
TRBJ2-3 TRBV2 ASRAGTAPADTQY
TRBJ1-5 TRBV27 ASGFHNQPQH
TRBJ1-1 TRBV29-1 SVGGSGTLNTEAF
TRBJ2-3 TRBV2 ARAGRQNTDTQY
TRBJ1-3 TRBV29-1 SARGLGNTIY
TRBJ2-1 TRBV30 AWSRDRGNGRSYNEQF
TRBJ2-7 TRBV9 ASSPLPGQGAGEQY
TRBJ1-1 TRBV19 ASSNSGGWDTEAF
TRBJ2-3 TRBV2 ASSETTASGGGTDTQY
TRBJ1-5 TRBV15 ATSRDPPGTQPQH
TRBJ1-4 TRBV9 ASSARGWGSNEKLF
TRBJ2-1 TRBV7-9 ASSSRTSEGEQF
TRBJ2-2 TRBV11-2 ASSVDRLRTGELF
TRBJ1-1 TRBV6-4 ASSELDTFSEAF
TRBJ1-5 TRBV27 ASQTGSRAGNQPQH
TRBJ2-5 TRBV28 ASSFSGAQETQY
TRBJ2-1 TRBV4-1 ASSQLEGWDRGSEQF
TRBJ2-1 TRBV7-9 ASSLGLAGAREQF
TRBJ2-2 TRBV25-1 ASSNQVAGELF
TRBJ1-5 TRBV28 ASSASTVYNQPQH
TRBJ1-1 TRBV19 ASSIGGGQGLMNTEAF
TRBJ1-1 TRBV27 ASSWGGVGTEAF
TRBJ1-2 TRBV27 ASSLGQGTTYGYT
TRBJ2-2 TRBV27 ASSLAAVEYTGELF
TRBJ1-1 TRBV5-1 ASSLDRGEAF
TRBJ2-7 TRBV5-3 ARSLGRTRGPLTRDPIYEQY
TRBJ2-7 TRBV4-1 ASSPATTSYEQY
TRBJ2-3 TRBV7-6 ASSFSGSGADTQY
TRBJ1-1 TRBV6-5 ASSRGRVAF
TRBJ1-5 TRBV30 AWSGYRGQGSNQPQH
TRBJ2-2 TRBV13 ASSSSTRGELF
TRBJ2-5 TRBV2 ASSLQGMDQETQY
TRBJ1-1 TRBV10-3 AISGGPRGANTEAF
TRBJ2-7 TRBV10-3 AISEQGYEQY
TRBJ1-1 TRBV6-1 ASSPTGSEAF
TRBJ1-1 TRBV10-3 AISEILQGPSTNTEAF
TRBJ2-1 TRBV7-2 ASTASGTNEQF
TRBJ1-2 TRBV5-8 ASSLMDMGWTGHFGYT
TRBJ1-2 TRBV7-9 ASSGGQGDNYGYT